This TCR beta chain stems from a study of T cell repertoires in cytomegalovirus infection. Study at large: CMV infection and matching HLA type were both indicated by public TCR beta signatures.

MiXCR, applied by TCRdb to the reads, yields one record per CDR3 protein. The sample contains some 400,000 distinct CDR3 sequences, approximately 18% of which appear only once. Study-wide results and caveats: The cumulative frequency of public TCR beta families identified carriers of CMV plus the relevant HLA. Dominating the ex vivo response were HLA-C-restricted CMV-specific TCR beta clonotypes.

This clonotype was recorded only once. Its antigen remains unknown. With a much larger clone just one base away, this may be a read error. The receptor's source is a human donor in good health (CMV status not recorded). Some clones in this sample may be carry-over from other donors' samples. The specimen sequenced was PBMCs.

CDR3 sequence: CASGTGGGADDYTF. The DNA for the CDR3 is TGTGCCAGCGGCACTGGAGGGGGGGCAGACGACTACACCTTC. This chain uses TRBV12-3 or TRBV12-4 with TRBJ1-2; maybe TRBD1 (6 bases). CDR3 length: 14 residues. V was clipped by 8 bases and J by 10 bases, with 23 bases between them.